The T cell receptor (beta chain) under discussion was sequenced for a study of human T cells and chemical hapten exposure. On the study more broadly: An approximately 2 cm by approximately 2 cm inner upper arm patch received 2% DPC for sensitization.

This clonotype was seen many times. This sample's time point: patch test 3, about 24 weeks after DPC sensitization. Treatment indicated: therapeutic diphenylcyclopropenone sensitization with weekly scalp DPC. Germline V CDR1 and CDR2: LGHDT, YNNKEL (reference sequence). Trimming removed 7 bases from V and 8 bases from J, with 17 bases in between. There are 14 residues in the CDR3. TCRdb processed the RACE reads anew with MiXCR; each CDR3 protein has one entry. The sample holds about 82,000 distinct CDR3 sequences, approximately 12% seen once. This rearrangement joins TRBV3-1 to TRBJ2-2, with D possibly being TRBD1 (6 bases). The TCR was taken from a woman in her forties or fifties with alopecia areata. Some clones in this sample may be carry-over from other donors' samples. The sequencing used whole blood, collected in connection with sensitization to the hapten diphenylcyclopropenone (DPC). Here the CDR3 reads CASTPNRVAGELFF. CDR3 in DNA: TGTGCCAGCACCCCTAACAGGGTTGCGGGGGAGCTGTTTTTT. The full variable domain, its missing parts supplied by reference TRBV3-1 and TRBJ2-2, is DTAVSQTPKYLVTQMGNDKSIKCEQNLGHDTMYWYKQDSKKFLKIMFSYNNKELIINETVPNRFSPKSPDKAHLNLHINSLELGDSAVYFCASTPNRVAGELFFGEGSRLTVL.